One and the same sample provided the 19 T cell receptor beta chains below, sequenced in a study of shared clonotypes between healthy human individuals. Profiling relied on immunoSEQ multiplex PCR, and the TCRdb table lists in-frame clones only, not all of them. Of a few hundred thousand clones listed, roughly 85% are singletons. Sequenced input: PBMCs. Receptors were obtained from a woman between 40 and 55 years old in good health. Some clones in this sample may be carry-over from other donors' samples.

V gene TRBV7-7 combines with J gene TRBJ2-7, with TRBD2 matching over 13 bases. CDR3 size: 15 residues. J lost 3 bases, V lost 5 bases, and 4 bases had no gene match. Germline V gives CDR1 SSHAT, CDR2 FNYEAQ (reference sequence). DNA of the CDR3: TGTGCCAGCAGCCGGGGACTAGCGGGAAGCTACGAGCAGTACTTC. It yields the protein CASSRGLAGSYEQYF. The entire variable domain, with the rest obtained from reference TRBV7-7 and TRBJ2-7, is as follows: GAGVSQSPRYKVTKRGQDVTLRCDPISSHATLYWYQQALGQGPEFLTYFNYEAQPDKSGLPSDRFSAERPEGSISTLTIQRTEQRDSAMYRCASSRGLAGSYEQYFGPGTRLTVT.

The chain recombines TRBV5-1 with TRBJ1-2; weak D call: TRBD1 (5 bases). CDR1 is SGHRS, CDR2 YFSETQ, per germline. The CDR3 runs to 14 residues. Trimming cost V 2 bases and J 5 bases, with 13 bases left between them. The CDR3 DNA reads TGCGCCAGCAGCTTCACGTCGGGACGGTATGGCTACACCTTC. This gives the protein CASSFTSGRYGYTF. Combining the CDR3 with reference TRBV5-1 and TRBJ1-2 gives the whole variable domain KAGVTQTPRYLIKTRGQQVTLSCSPISGHRSVSWYQQTPGQGLQFLFEYFSETQRNKGNFPGRFSGRQFSNSRSEMNVSTLELGDSALYLCASSFTSGRYGYTFGSGTRLTVV.

The V call is TRBV28, the J call TRBJ2-7; 12 positions match TRBD2. The CDR3 totals 15 residues. V shed 5 bases, J shed 7 bases, and the junction held 9 bases outside the gene matches. CDR1 and CDR2 from the germline V gene are MDHEN and SYDVKM. The CDR3 spells CASSHSLAGGEEQYF. CDR3 sequence (DNA): TGTGCCAGCAGTCACAGCCTAGCGGGAGGGGAGGAGCAGTACTTC.

The V and J genes are TRBV14 and TRBJ2-7, with D maybe TRBD2 (5 bases). CDR3 size: 15 residues. In germline, CDR1 is SGHDN, CDR2 FVKESK. Trimming left V 1 base short and J 4 bases short, with 14 bases between. As DNA, the CDR3 is TGTGCCAGCAGCCAAGGACACAATCCGGGGTACGAGCAGTACTTC. Amino acid sequence: CASSQGHNPGYEQYF. The full variable domain, in which reference TRBV14 and TRBJ2-7 provide the parts outside the CDR3, is EAGVTQFPSHSVIEKGQTVTLRCDPISGHDNLYWYRRVMGKEIKFLLHFVKESKQDESGMPNNRFLAERTGGTYSTLKVQPAELEDSGVYFCASSQGHNPGYEQYFGPGTRLTVT.

This clone was observed a few times. V is TRBV5-1 and J is TRBJ2-7; tentatively, D is TRBD2 (6 bases). The germline gives CDR1 SGHRS, CDR2 YFSETQ. The CDR3 contains 14 residues. Trimming shortened V by 4 bases and J by 5 bases, and 16 bases separated the two germline ends. The CDR3 nucleotides read TGCGCCAGCAGCCTCAACGGGGGTTTCGACGAGCAGTACTTC. It is translated as CASSLNGGFDEQYF.

The V call is TRBV7-2, the J call TRBJ2-2, with 10 bases that match TRBD2. Germline V gene lookup returns CDR1 SGHTA and CDR2 FQGNSA. The CDR3 consists of 16 residues. Germline trimming cut 0 bases from V and 7 bases from J; bases unmatched to any gene: 5. CDR3 residues: CASSLAAGGMGGELFF. For the CDR3, the DNA is TGTGCCAGCAGCTTAGCAGCGGGAGGGATGGGCGGGGAGCTGTTTTTT.

This clone turned up a few times. V and J are TRBV7-9 and TRBJ2-4; no reliable D call. The CDR3 runs 12 residues. From germline, CDR1 is SEHNR and CDR2 FQNEAQ (reference sequence). Trimming cost V 4 bases and J 9 bases, with 10 bases left between them. CDR3 in amino acids: CASSSPVGIQYF. In nucleotides, the CDR3 is TGTGCCAGCAGCTCTCCCGTGGGCATTCAGTACTTC. Looking up the rest from reference TRBV7-9 and TRBJ2-4 gives the full variable domain: DTGVSQNPRHKITKRGQNVTFRCDPISEHNRLYWYRQTLGQGPEFLTYFQNEAQLEKSRLLSDRFSAERPKGSFSTLEIQRTEQGDSAMYLCASSSPVGIQYFGAGTRLSVL.

This clone was seen a handful of times. Other nucleotide sequences in the sample specify the same CDR3. The rearrangement uses TRBV19 and TRBJ1-1; possible D gene TRBD1, 6 bases. This CDR3 contains 14 residues. V was trimmed by 3 bases and J by 1 base, leaving 9 bases between them. CDR1 is LNHDA, CDR2 SQIVND, per germline (reference sequence). The CDR3 protein is CASSIPGQNTEAFF. CDR3 in DNA: TGTGCCAGTAGTATTCCGGGACAGAACACTGAAGCTTTCTTT.

The chain combines TRBV29-1 with TRBJ2-7, with D perhaps matching TRBD1 (6 bases). CDR3 length equals 13 residues. Germline loops: CDR1 SQVTM, CDR2 ANQGSEA. Trimming stripped 5 bases from V and 0 bases from J, with 11 bases between. The CDR3 DNA reads as TGCAGCGTTAGCCAGACAGGCTCCTACGAGCAGTACTTC. Its protein product is CSVSQTGSYEQYF.

V is TRBV11-2 and J is TRBJ1-3; D remains unclear. Germline lookup yields CDR1 SGHAT and CDR2 FQNNGV. The CDR3 length is 13 residues. Deletions cut 2 bases from V and 11 bases from J, with 13 bases between. The CDR3 nucleotides read TGTGCCAGCAGCTTATCTCAGTTGAGTGCCATATATTTT. Amino acid sequence: CASSLSQLSAIYF.

This clone is labeled large (0.1 to 1%). This specimen includes other DNA sequences encoding the same CDR3. The V gene is TRBV15, the J gene TRBJ2-7; the D is unclear. The germline V gene encodes CDR1 LNHNV and CDR2 YYDKDF (reference sequence). The CDR3 totals 12 residues. V was trimmed by 0 bases and J by 5 bases, leaving 5 bases between them. The CDR3 nucleotides read TGTGCCACCAGCAGAGATGAGGACGAGCAGTACTTC. It codes for CATSRDEDEQYF.

The chain uses TRBV7-2 and TRBJ2-7; TRBD1 is a possible D gene (6 bases). With 5 bases removed from V and 1 base from J, the gap between germline ends came to 12 bases. The CDR3 runs to 14 residues. Germline CDR1 SGHTA, CDR2 FQGNSA. CDR3 DNA: TGTGCCAGCAGCCTCCGCAGGGGTTCCTACGAGCAGTACTTC. Protein product: CASSLRRGSYEQYF.

This rearrangement joins TRBV9 to TRBJ2-7, with 7 bases identical to TRBD2. The CDR3 covers 15 residues. Looked up from germline, CDR1 is SGDLS and CDR2 is YYNGEE. Trimming took 1 base from V and 4 from J; bases not matched to a gene: 8. CDR3 amino acids: CASSVLADTTYEQYF. CDR3 DNA sequence: TGTGCCAGCAGCGTACTAGCGGACACAACTTACGAGCAGTACTTC.

V usage is TRBV5-1 and J usage is TRBJ1-1; the D gene is possibly TRBD1 (6 bases). Per germline, CDR1 SGHRS and CDR2 YFSETQ. There are 11 residues in the CDR3. Between the trimmed V and J ends, which lost 6 bases and 8 bases, there was a span of 11 bases. The chain's CDR3 is CASTNDREAFF. CDR3 sequence (DNA): TGCGCCAGCACGAACGACAGGGAAGCTTTCTTT.

The rearrangement uses TRBV29-1 and TRBJ1-1, with 7 bases identical to TRBD1. V was pared by 7 bases and J by 0 bases, with 14 bases of the junction left unmatched. This CDR3 has 16 residues. Germline assignment: CDR1 SQVTM and CDR2 ANQGSEA. In DNA form, the CDR3 reads TGCAGCGCAGACAGGGAGGGATTTTCCATGAACACTGAAGCTTTCTTT. Translation gives CSADREGFSMNTEAFF.

As regards this clone: Other nucleotide sequences from this sample produce the same CDR3. The V call is TRBV6-6, the J call TRBJ2-5, with D possibly being TRBD2 (5 bases). The CDR3 totals 15 residues. V gave up 0 bases and J gave up 5 bases, with 13 bases separating them. Germline lookup yields CDR1 MNHNY and CDR2 SVGAGI (reference sequence). The CDR3 sequence: CASSYSRPGSETQYF. CDR3 sequence (DNA): TGTGCCAGCAGTTACTCGAGGCCGGGGAGTGAGACCCAGTACTTC.

The chain combines TRBV11-2 with TRBJ2-5; 8 bases fit TRBD2. V lost 4 bases and J lost 5; bases outside the gene matches: 3. The CDR3 consists of 13 residues. Looked up from germline, CDR1 is SGHAT and CDR2 is FQNNGV. The CDR3 loop is CASSSGLGETQYF. For the CDR3, the DNA is TGTGCCAGCAGCTCGGGACTAGGGGAGACCCAGTACTTC.

The chain combines TRBV18 with TRBJ2-5; a weak D match, TRBD2 (5 bases). The V end lost 3 bases, the J end lost 3 bases, and 14 bases lay between the germline ends. The CDR3 consists of 15 residues. The germline V gene has CDR1 KGHSH and CDR2 LQKENI. CDR3 sequence reads: CASSPSASYEETQYF. The CDR3 DNA is TGTGCCAGCTCACCCAGCGCTAGCTACGAAGAGACCCAGTACTTC.

This clone was detected a few times. J is TRBJ2-1 and V is TRBV4-1, with 10 nucleotides matching TRBD2. This CDR3 spans 17 amino acids. CDR1 and CDR2 from the germline V gene are MGHRA and YSYEKL. V shed 4 bases and J 10 bases; nucleotides not matched to a gene: 16. The CDR3 sequence is CASSLAFLAGEGREQFF. CDR3 bases: TGCGCCAGCAGCCTGGCGTTTCTAGCGGGAGAAGGCAGGGAGCAGTTCTTC.